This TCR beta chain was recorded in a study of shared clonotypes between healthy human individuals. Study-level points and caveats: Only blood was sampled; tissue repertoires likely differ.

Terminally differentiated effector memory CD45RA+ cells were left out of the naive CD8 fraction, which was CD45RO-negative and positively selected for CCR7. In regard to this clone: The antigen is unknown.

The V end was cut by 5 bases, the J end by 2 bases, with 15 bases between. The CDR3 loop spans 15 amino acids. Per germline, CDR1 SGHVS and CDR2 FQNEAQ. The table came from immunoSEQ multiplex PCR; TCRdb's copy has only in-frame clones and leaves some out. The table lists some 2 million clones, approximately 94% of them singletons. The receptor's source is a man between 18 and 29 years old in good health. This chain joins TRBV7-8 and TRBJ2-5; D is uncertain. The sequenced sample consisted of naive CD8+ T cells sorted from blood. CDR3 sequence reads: CASSPDPTDQETQYF. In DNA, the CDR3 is TGTGCCAGCAGCCCAGACCCGACCGATCAAGAGACCCAGTACTTC.